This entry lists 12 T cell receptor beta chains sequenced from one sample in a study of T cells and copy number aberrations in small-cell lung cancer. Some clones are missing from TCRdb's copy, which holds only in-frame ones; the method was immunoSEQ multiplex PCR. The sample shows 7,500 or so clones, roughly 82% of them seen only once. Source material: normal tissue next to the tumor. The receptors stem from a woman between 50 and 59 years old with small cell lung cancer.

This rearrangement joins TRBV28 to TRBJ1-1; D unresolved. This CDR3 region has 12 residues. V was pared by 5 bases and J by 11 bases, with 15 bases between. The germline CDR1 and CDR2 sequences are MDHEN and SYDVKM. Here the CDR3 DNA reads TGTGCCAGCAGTCTAAACCGGGAGGTGGCTTTCTTT. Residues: CASSLNREVAFF.

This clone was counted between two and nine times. The CDR3: CASSPDLRQPQHF. DNA for the CDR3: TGTGCCAGCAGCCCCGATCTTCGGCAGCCCCAGCATTTT. The rearrangement uses TRBV4-2 and TRBJ1-5; D gene uncertain. Germline CDR1 LGHNA, CDR2 YNFKEQ. Deletions cut 4 bases from V and 7 bases from J, with 11 bases between. The CDR3 spans 13 residues.

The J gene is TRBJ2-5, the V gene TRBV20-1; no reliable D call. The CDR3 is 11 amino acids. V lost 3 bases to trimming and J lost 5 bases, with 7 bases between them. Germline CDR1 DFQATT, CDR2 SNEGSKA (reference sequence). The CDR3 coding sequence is TGCAGTGCTAGGACTCCTGAGACCCAGTACTTC. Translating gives CSARTPETQYF.

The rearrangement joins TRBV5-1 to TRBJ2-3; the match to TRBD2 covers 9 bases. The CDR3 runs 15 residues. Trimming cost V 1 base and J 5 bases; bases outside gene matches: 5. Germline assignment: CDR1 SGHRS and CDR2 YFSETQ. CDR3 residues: CASSLRAGGGDTQYF. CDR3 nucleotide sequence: TGCGCCAGCAGCTTGAGAGCGGGAGGTGGAGATACGCAGTATTTT.

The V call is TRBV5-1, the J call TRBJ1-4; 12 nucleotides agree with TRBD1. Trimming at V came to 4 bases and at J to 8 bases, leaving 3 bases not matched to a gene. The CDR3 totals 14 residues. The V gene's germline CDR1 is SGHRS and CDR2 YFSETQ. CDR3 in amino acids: CASSEGTGGEKLFF. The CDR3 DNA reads TGCGCCAGCAGCGAGGGGACAGGGGGCGAAAAACTGTTTTTT.

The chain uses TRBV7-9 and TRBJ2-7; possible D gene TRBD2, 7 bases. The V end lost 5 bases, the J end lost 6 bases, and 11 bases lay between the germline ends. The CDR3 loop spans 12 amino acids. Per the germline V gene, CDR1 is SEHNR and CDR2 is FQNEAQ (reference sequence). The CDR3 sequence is CASSGGAFEQYF. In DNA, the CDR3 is TGTGCCAGCAGCGGGGGGGCGTTCGAGCAGTACTTC. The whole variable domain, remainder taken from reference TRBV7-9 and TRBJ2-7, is DTGVSQNPRHKITKRGQNVTFRCDPISEHNRLYWYRQTLGQGPEFLTYFQNEAQLEKSRLLSDRFSAERPKGSFSTLEIQRTEQGDSAMYLCASSGGAFEQYFGPGTRLTVT.

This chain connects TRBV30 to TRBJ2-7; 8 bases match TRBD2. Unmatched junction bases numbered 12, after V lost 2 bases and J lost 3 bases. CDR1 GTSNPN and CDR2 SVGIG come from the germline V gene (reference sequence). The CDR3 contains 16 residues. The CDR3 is CAWSIGLAVIHYEQYF. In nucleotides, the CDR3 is TGTGCCTGGAGTATCGGACTAGCCGTTATACACTACGAGCAGTACTTC.

DNA of the CDR3: TGTGCCAGCAGCTCTTCTCAAGAGACCCAGTACTTC. Translating gives CASSSSQETQYF. The chain recombines TRBV7-9 with TRBJ2-5; D call uncertain. V gave up 4 bases and J gave up 2 bases, with 5 bases separating them. There are 12 residues in the CDR3. In germline, CDR1 is SEHNR, CDR2 FQNEAQ (reference sequence). The complete variable domain, with remaining parts taken from reference TRBV7-9 and TRBJ2-5, reads DTGVSQNPRHKITKRGQNVTFRCDPISEHNRLYWYRQTLGQGPEFLTYFQNEAQLEKSRLLSDRFSAERPKGSFSTLEIQRTEQGDSAMYLCASSSSQETQYFGPGTRLLVL.

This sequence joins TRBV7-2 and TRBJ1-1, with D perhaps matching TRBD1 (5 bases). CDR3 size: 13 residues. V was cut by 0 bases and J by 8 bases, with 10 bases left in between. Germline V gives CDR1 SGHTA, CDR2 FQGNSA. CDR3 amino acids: CASSLARADEAFF. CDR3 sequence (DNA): TGTGCCAGCAGCTTAGCCAGGGCTGACGAAGCTTTCTTT.

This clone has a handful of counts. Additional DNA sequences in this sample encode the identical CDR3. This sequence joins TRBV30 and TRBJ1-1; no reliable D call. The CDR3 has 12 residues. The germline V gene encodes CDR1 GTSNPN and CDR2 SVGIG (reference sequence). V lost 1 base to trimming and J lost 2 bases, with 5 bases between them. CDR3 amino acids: CAWSGLNTEAFF. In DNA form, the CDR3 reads TGTGCCTGGAGTGGACTCAACACTGAAGCTTTCTTT.

The CDR3 coding sequence is TGTGCCAGCAGTGGTGGGAGTGTATTTGCAGATACGCAGTATTTT. It is translated as CASSGGSVFADTQYF. The chain recombines TRBV2 with TRBJ2-3, with a tentative D call TRBD2 (5 bases). V was trimmed by 4 bases and J by 4 bases, leaving 15 bases between them. The CDR3 contains 15 residues. Germline V gene data show CDR1 as SNHLY and CDR2 as FYNNEI.

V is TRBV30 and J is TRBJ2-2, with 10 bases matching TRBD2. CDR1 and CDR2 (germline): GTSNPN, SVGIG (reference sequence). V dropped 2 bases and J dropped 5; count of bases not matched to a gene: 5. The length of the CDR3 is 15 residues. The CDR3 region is CAWSRALAGTGELFF. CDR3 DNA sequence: TGTGCCTGGAGTAGAGCACTAGCGGGAACCGGGGAGCTGTTTTTT.